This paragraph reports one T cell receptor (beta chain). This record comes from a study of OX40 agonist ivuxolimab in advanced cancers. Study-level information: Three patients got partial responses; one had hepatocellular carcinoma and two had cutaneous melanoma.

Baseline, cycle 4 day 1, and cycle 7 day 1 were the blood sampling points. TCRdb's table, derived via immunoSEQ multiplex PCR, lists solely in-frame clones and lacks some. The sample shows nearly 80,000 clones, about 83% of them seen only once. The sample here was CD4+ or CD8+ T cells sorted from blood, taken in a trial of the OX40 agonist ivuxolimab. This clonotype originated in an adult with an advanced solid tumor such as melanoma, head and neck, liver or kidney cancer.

Here the CDR3 reads CASSAGVSGANVLTF. The CDR3 DNA is TGTGCCAGCAGCGCGGGGGTCTCTGGGGCCAACGTCCTGACTTTC. The chain carries TRBV6-1 and TRBJ2-6, with 7 nucleotides matching TRBD2. V lost 6 bases and J lost 0; bases outside the gene matches: 2. This CDR3 is 15 amino acids long. Germline CDR1 reads MNHNS; CDR2 reads SASEGT.